Included here is one T cell receptor (beta chain) sequence, with context. What it binds is unknown. The entry originates in a study of PD-1 blockade in classical Hodgkin lymphoma. Sequencing used immunoSEQ multiplex PCR; TCRdb keeps in-frame clones, though not all of them. Of 26,000 or so clones in the sample, roughly 80% were seen once. J was trimmed by 3 bases and V by 1 base; bases with no gene match: 3. The germline CDR1 and CDR2 sequences are SGHNT and YYREEE (reference sequence). CDR3 length equals 16 residues. General study findings and limits: The CD4+ diversity rise by C4D1 was clearest in complete responders. Reported findings placed baseline TCR diversity lower in newly diagnosed patients (compared with healthy donors).

Exposure to brentuximab vedotin varied, and each patient had relapsed following autologous stem cell transplantation. Isolation of CD4+ T cells from thawed PBMCs was performed by magnetic negative selection. Complete response, partial response or progressive disease were the best responses. The chain uses TRBV5-4 and TRBJ2-5, with 13 bases aligning to TRBD2. The material was CD4+ T cells from blood, obtained at baseline. The receptor comes from a human donor with classical Hodgkin lymphoma. CDR3 nucleotide sequence: TGTGCCAGCAGCTTGAGCACTAGCGGGGGGGAAGAGACCCAGTACTTC. Translation: CASSLSTSGGEETQYF. The entire variable domain, with the rest obtained from reference TRBV5-4 and TRBJ2-5, is as follows: ETGVTQSPTHLIKTRGQQVTLRCSSQSGHNTVSWYQQALGQGPQFIFQYYREEENGRGNFPPRFSGLQFPNYSSELNVNALELDDSALYLCASSLSTSGGEETQYFGPGTRLLVL.